This T cell receptor beta chain was identified during a study of Ad26.COV2.S vaccination and SARS-CoV-2 variants (dated by TCRdb to the early 2020s). The study in broad terms: Donors in the vaccine arm were drawn from COV1001, a multicentre, randomized, double-blind, placebo-controlled phase I-IIa trial testing Ad26.COV2.S in healthy adults. Ad26.COV2.S was administered intramuscularly at a dose of 5x10^10 or 1x10^11 viral particles, either as one shot or as two shots given 56 days apart. Sequencing of the TCRbeta repertoire served to evaluate the specificity and breadth of SARS-CoV-2-reactive T cell receptors following Ad26.COV2.S vaccination. A total of 32 samples were included in the TCR-sequenced set, comprising roughly 19 Ad26.COV2.S vaccine recipients, 5 placebo recipients and 8 SARS-CoV-2 convalescent individuals. Trial participants were randomized into five groups of five: low-dose or high-dose Ad26.COV2.S given once or twice, or placebo on both occasions. Throughout the experiments and outcome assessment, investigators stayed blinded to trial group allocation. What the research found in general, with its limitations: Non-spike TCR breadth was comparable between vaccine and placebo recipients, consistent with the vaccine containing only spike. After vaccination, substantial breadth of spike-specific CD8+ and CD4+ T cell responses was reported. Compared with placebo recipients, Ad26.COV2.S recipients showed higher spike-specific TCR breadth (P = 0.0014). The study lacked the statistical power to compare responses across vaccine doses or regimens. The authors noted that total T cell responses may have been underestimated by the TCR breadth and depth analyses.

On this clone itself: Its recognized antigen is unknown. Base-call qualities are not available, and no considerably larger clone is one nucleotide away.

TCRbeta CDR3 regions were sequenced with the immunoSEQ Assay. After extraction, genomic DNA underwent amplification by bias-controlled multiplex PCR, followed by high-throughput sequencing. The study's own analysis went as follows. To quantify the absolute abundance of each unique TCRbeta CDR3 region, sequences were collapsed and filtered. T cell fraction was estimated by normalizing TCRbeta template counts to usable DNA, with usable DNA measured through amplification of reference genes found in all nucleated cells. Repertoire TCRs were annotated as SARS-CoV-2-specific when V gene, CDR3 amino acid sequence and J gene were exactly matched to a known reactive TCR set. The reference SARS-CoV-2 TCR set was derived from MIRA and filtered for enrichment in COVID-19-positive ImmuneCODE repertoires, a step that removed public or cross-reactive TCRs. Drawing on the MIRA antigens, annotated TCRs were analysed further at the level of specific ORF or position within ORF. Breadth was defined as annotated unique rearrangements over total unique productive rearrangements; depth was the summed frequency of those rearrangements. Two-sided Wilcoxon rank-sum tests were used to compare TCR breadth between groups. TCRdb carries this immuneACCESS record with in-frame sequences only. Its versions omit some clonotypes, under half of them owing to an unresolved V gene in the studies checked, with the rest unexplained. V and J calls and clone size are as listed in that table; D and trimming were resolved from the DNA. This sample has over 450,000 clones in its table, and 89% of those were observed once. 1.7% of the sample rests with the top ten.

The treatment or condition label of this sample denotes: over 15 received Ad26.COV2.S at low or high dose, single or two shots; a few received placebo; per-sample allocation not given. For vaccine and placebo recipients, repertoires were sequenced using samples collected on day 63 after the first injection. Cohort 1b enrolled 25 or so adults aged 18-55 years at a single site in Boston, USA, between 29 July and 7 August 2020. Ad26.COV2.S was a replication-incompetent adenovirus type 26 vector expressing a prefusion-stabilized SARS-CoV-2 spike protein from the original Wuhan strain. The germline V gene (reference sequence) provides CDR1 GTSNPN and CDR2 SVGIG. Measured from the cysteine to the phenylalanine, the CDR3 is 15 residues long. Only the CDR3 part of the read is kept: 45 bases, read in frame from the first base. V and J lose 0 bases and 3 bases, and a span of 12 bases separates them.

The material was peripheral blood, obtained in a trial of Ad26.COV2.S vaccine versus placebo. The chain is made from TRBV30 and TRBJ1-3; no confident D gene assignment can be made. This receptor was obtained from a person between 18 and 65 years old who received the Ad26.COV2.S COVID-19 vaccine or a placebo. The CDR3 region reads CAWSVLRSGGNTIYF. The sequenced DNA: TGTGCCTGGAGTGTATTGAGAAGTGGTGGAAACACCATATATTTT.